One and the same sample provided the 28 T cell receptor beta chains below, sequenced in a study of blood T cells in healthy people across ages. Alongside a J-beta primer mix, a sample-barcoded 5' primer served in a second PCR lasting 7 to 11 cycles. TCRdb processed the 5' RACE reads anew with MiXCR; each CDR3 protein has one entry. The sample lists about 1.5 million distinct CDR3 sequences, approximately 43% occurring once. Sequencing was done on a sample of blood. The source is a woman in her late teens or twenties in good health.

This clonotype was observed a handful of times. The chain couples TRBV11-2 to TRBJ1-2, with D possibly matching TRBD1 (5 bases). This CDR3 comprises 16 residues. From germline, CDR1 is SGHAT and CDR2 FQNNGV. V lost 5 bases and J lost 1, with 17 bases in between. The CDR3 DNA is TGTGCCAGCAGCCCTGACAGTAGACTCCTTAACTATGGCTACACCTTC. This codes for CASSPDSRLLNYGYTF.

This clonotype was detected only once. V and J are TRBV20-1 and TRBJ2-5, with 15 bases that match TRBD2. Germline V lookup: CDR1 DFQATT, CDR2 SNEGSKA (reference sequence). This CDR3 contains 16 residues. V lost 5 bases, J lost 11 bases, and 15 bases stayed unmatched. This CDR3 is CSAPGTSGGLYNEQYF. The CDR3 nucleotides are TGCAGTGCTCCCGGGACTAGCGGGGGGCTTTACAATGAGCAGTACTTC.

In its sample, this clonotype was seen a few times. The genes are TRBV12-3 or TRBV12-4 and TRBJ2-5; D is uncertain. Between the trimmed V and J ends, which lost 3 bases and 1 base, there was a span of 6 bases. The CDR3 totals 13 residues. CDR3 loop: CASSFTTQETQYF. Here the CDR3 DNA reads TGTGCCAGCAGTTTTACGACCCAAGAGACCCAGTACTTC.

The chain uses TRBV4-3 and TRBJ2-3; TRBD2 matches 10 bases. Germline V gene lookup returns CDR1 LGHNA and CDR2 YSLEER. Trimming removed 0 bases from V and 6 bases from J; junction bases left unmatched: 9. The CDR3 has 17 residues. For the CDR3, the DNA is TGCGCCAGCAGCCAAGATGGAGCGGGGGGGAAGAAGGATACGCAGTATTTT. Encoded protein: CASSQDGAGGKKDTQYF.

The rearrangement uses TRBV9 and TRBJ1-4, with D tentatively TRBD1 (5 bases). Germline loops: CDR1 SGDLS, CDR2 YYNGEE. The CDR3 is made up of 18 amino acids. V was clipped by 3 bases and J by 3 bases, with 21 bases between them. For the CDR3, the DNA is TGTGCCAGCAGCGACTTTGGGGGTGCCCAGAGTTCTAATGAAAAACTGTTTTTT. Its protein product is CASSDFGGAQSSNEKLFF.

In regard to this clonotype: A junction boundary mismatches the germline segment, possibly from a read error. This chain links TRBV2 with TRBJ2-3; 9 bases are shared with TRBD2. The CDR3 has 19 amino acids. In germline, CDR1 is SNHLY, CDR2 FYNNEI. The CDR3 coding sequence is TGTGCCATCAGTGAACCTAACCCTCAGCGGGGGGCGGCCACAGATACGCAGTATTTT. It codes for CAISEPNPQRGAATDTQYF.

Remarks on this clonotype: Relative to the germline gene, one junction end is altered; a read error may explain this. The rearrangement joins TRBV9 to TRBJ1-1; the D is unclear. The CDR3 contains 13 residues. CDR1 is SGDLS, CDR2 YYNGEE, per germline. The CDR3 loop is CASSGQMNPEAFF. CDR3 DNA sequence: TGCGCCAGCAGTGGGCAGATGAACCCTGAAGCTTTCTTT.

This clonotype was seen more than once but under ten times. The V gene is TRBV28, the J gene TRBJ2-7, with D tentatively TRBD1 (7 bases). CDR3 size: 14 residues. Between the trimmed V and J ends, which lost 7 bases and 3 bases, there was a span of 16 bases. The germline V gene has CDR1 MDHEN and CDR2 SYDVKM. DNA for the CDR3: TGTGCCAGCAACACTCAGGGGGGTCACTACGAGCAGTACTTC. This translates into CASNTQGGHYEQYF.

The V and J genes are TRBV9 and TRBJ2-1, with 9 bases lining up with TRBD1. V dropped 3 bases and J dropped 3; count of bases not matched to a gene: 10. CDR3 length: 17 amino acids. CDR1 is SGDLS, CDR2 YYNGEE, per germline. The CDR3 here is CASSATGTGSVYNEQFF. The CDR3 DNA follows: TGTGCCAGCAGCGCTACCGGGACAGGGTCTGTCTACAATGAGCAGTTCTTC.

This clonotype has a handful of counts. The rearrangement joins TRBV25-1 to TRBJ1-1; D is uncertain. The CDR3 contains 15 residues. CDR1 MGHDK and CDR2 SYGVNS come from the germline V gene. The V gene lost 2 bases and the J gene lost 1 base, with 11 bases spanning the gap. The CDR3 bases are TGTGCCAGCAGTGAAGGGGTAGGGTCGAACACTGAAGCTTTCTTT. Amino acid sequence: CASSEGVGSNTEAFF. The full variable domain, with the rest looked up from reference TRBV25-1 and TRBJ1-1, is EADIYQTPRYLVIGTGKKITLECSQTMGHDKMYWYQQDPGMELHLIHYSYGVNSTEKGDLSSESTVSRIRTEHFPLTLESARPSHTSQYLCASSEGVGSNTEAFFGQGTRLTVV.

CDR3 loop: CASSLWEGGAYEQYF. In nucleotides, the CDR3 is TGTGCCAGCAGTTTATGGGAGGGAGGGGCCTACGAGCAGTACTTC. The V and J genes are TRBV28 and TRBJ2-7; 7 bases fit TRBD2. The CDR3 has 15 residues. Unmatched junction bases numbered 4, after V lost 0 bases and J lost 2 bases. Germline loops: CDR1 MDHEN, CDR2 SYDVKM.

About this clonotype: This could be a read error, since a much larger clone is one nucleotide away. The V and J genes are TRBV29-1 and TRBJ2-3; D is ambiguous. The CDR3 totals 13 residues. Germline CDR1 and CDR2: SQVTM and ANQGSEA. Trimming took off 2 bases at V and 9 bases at J, with 15 bases between the two ends. CDR3 residues: CSVEKTPSATQYF. The CDR3 bases are TGCAGCGTTGAAAAGACTCCATCAGCCACGCAGTATTTT.

This clonotype was picked up a small number of times. This chain uses TRBV4-3 with TRBJ2-7; the match to TRBD2 covers 8 bases. This CDR3 is 14 amino acids long. Germline lookup yields CDR1 LGHNA and CDR2 YSLEER. With 4 bases clipped from V and 4 bases from J, the junction kept 6 bases outside the gene matches. The CDR3 sequence is CASSRISGSYEQYF. CDR3 DNA: TGCGCCAGCAGCCGAATAAGCGGGAGTTACGAGCAGTACTTC.

In this sample, this clonotype turned up many times. V usage is TRBV27 and J usage is TRBJ2-7; D ambiguous. CDR1 is MNHEY and CDR2 is SMNVEV in the germline V gene (reference sequence). The CDR3 loop spans 14 amino acids. The germline V and J ends were trimmed by 3 bases and 2 bases, with 11 bases remaining between them. This CDR3 is CASSLGLGPYEQYF. In nucleotides, the CDR3 is TGTGCCAGCAGTTTGGGGTTGGGTCCCTACGAGCAGTACTTC.

The V call is TRBV6-5, the J call TRBJ2-5, with 9 positions matching TRBD1. The CDR3 totals 12 residues. V lost 9 bases to trimming and J lost 5 bases; unmatched junction nucleotides: 4. From germline, CDR1 is MNHEY and CDR2 SVGAGI. The CDR3 region is CASHRGHETQYF. The DNA of the CDR3 is TGTGCCAGTCACAGGGGGCACGAGACCCAGTACTTC.

This clonotype was counted at least ten times. The CDR3: CASSRGRGNRGYEQYF. The CDR3 nucleotides read TGTGCCAGCTCACGAGGTAGGGGGAACCGGGGCTACGAGCAGTACTTC. The J gene is TRBJ2-7, the V gene TRBV18; a possible D gene is TRBD1 (6 bases). Per germline, CDR1 KGHSH and CDR2 LQKENI. Between the trimmed V and J ends, which lost 4 bases and 3 bases, there was a span of 19 bases. The CDR3 runs 16 residues.

The V and J genes are TRBV6-2 or TRBV6-3 and TRBJ2-1; D unclear. The germline V gene has CDR1 MNHEY and CDR2 SVGEGT. The CDR3 is 15 residues long. V was cut by 6 bases and J by 5 bases, with 17 bases left in between. The CDR3 DNA follows: TGTGCCAGCAGCCCCAAGGGCCGGATTAACAATGAGCAGTTCTTC. This codes for CASSPKGRINNEQFF.

The V gene is TRBV19, the J gene TRBJ1-6; weak D call: TRBD1 (5 bases). The CDR3 contains 16 residues. Germline V gives CDR1 LNHDA, CDR2 SQIVND (reference sequence). The ends were cut back, 2 bases at V and 6 bases at J, with 14 bases in the middle. Written as DNA, the CDR3 is TGTGCCAGTAGTATAAGACCGGCAGGGCGTAATTCACCCCTCCACTTT. Amino acid sequence: CASSIRPAGRNSPLHF.

This clonotype was observed once. The chain recombines TRBV2 with TRBJ1-4; no firm D call. From germline, CDR1 is SNHLY and CDR2 FYNNEI. V lost 6 bases and J 0 bases, leaving 8 bases between the germline ends. The CDR3 sequence is 14 residues long. This chain's CDR3 is CASSNGATNEKLFF. The CDR3 nucleotides read TGTGCCAGCAGCAACGGTGCAACTAATGAAAAACTGTTTTTT. Using reference TRBV2 and TRBJ1-4 for the parts outside the CDR3, the full variable domain is EPEVTQTPSHQVTQMGQEVILRCVPISNHLYFYWYRQILGQKVEFLVSFYNNEISEKSEIFDDQFSVERPDGSNFTLKIRSTKLEDSAMYFCASSNGATNEKLFFGSGTQLSVL.

This clonotype was seen only once. V is TRBV4-1 and J is TRBJ1-2, with a possible D match to TRBD1 (6 bases). The germline V and J ends were trimmed by 1 base and 4 bases, with 10 bases remaining between them. This CDR3 is built from 14 residues. Germline V CDR1 and CDR2: MGHRA, YSYEKL. The chain's CDR3 is CASSQGQTGYGYTF. DNA of the CDR3: TGCGCCAGCAGCCAAGGACAGACAGGCTATGGCTACACCTTC.

This chain connects TRBV6-2 or TRBV6-3 to TRBJ1-2; a weak D match, TRBD1 (6 bases). Germline CDR1 reads MNHEY; CDR2 reads SVGEGT. V lost 4 bases and J 3 bases, leaving 21 bases between the germline ends. This CDR3 comprises 17 residues. This CDR3 is CASSLPAPRGRDYGYTF. The CDR3 DNA reads as TGTGCCAGCAGTTTACCCGCCCCCAGGGGACGGGACTATGGCTACACCTTC.

This clonotype appeared a few times. The chain combines TRBV20-1 with TRBJ1-2; no clear D. Trimming stripped 3 bases from V and 4 bases from J, with 12 bases between. CDR1 DFQATT and CDR2 SNEGSKA come from the germline V gene (reference sequence). The CDR3 has 13 residues. The DNA for the CDR3 is TGCAGTGCTAGGGGTCGGGTTAGCTATGGCTACACCTTC. It yields the protein CSARGRVSYGYTF.

The V and J genes are TRBV20-1 and TRBJ2-5, with TRBD2 matching 7 bases. From germline, CDR1 is DFQATT and CDR2 SNEGSKA (reference sequence). Trimming removed 6 bases from V and 5 bases from J; junction bases left unmatched: 12. CDR3 length: 14 amino acids. CDR3 residues: CSAPRDYVLETQYF. DNA of the CDR3: TGCAGTGCACCCCGGGACTATGTACTCGAGACCCAGTACTTC.

This clonotype was counted a few times. The chain couples TRBV7-2 to TRBJ2-1, with 10 bases that match TRBD2. Germline V gene sequence: CDR1 SGHTA, CDR2 FQGNSA. The CDR3 runs to 14 residues. Trimming at V came to 7 bases and at J to 10 bases, leaving 10 bases not matched to a gene. The CDR3 protein is CASTPGLAWDEQFF. Here the CDR3 DNA reads TGTGCCAGCACCCCGGGACTAGCGTGGGACGAGCAGTTCTTC.

The chain employs TRBV5-5 and TRBJ2-1; unclear D gene. Germline V lookup: CDR1 SGHKS, CDR2 YYEKEE (reference sequence). CDR3 size: 14 residues. Trimming stripped 2 bases from V and 5 bases from J, with 11 bases between. For the CDR3, the DNA is TGTGCCAGCAGCTTAGGGCCCACCAACAATGAGCAGTTCTTC. It encodes CASSLGPTNNEQFF. Full variable domain (remainder filled in from reference TRBV5-5 and TRBJ2-1): DAGVTQSPTHLIKTRGQQVTLRCSPISGHKSVSWYQQVLGQGPQFIFQYYEKEERGRGNFPDRFSARQFPNYSSELNVNALLLGDSALYLCASSLGPTNNEQFFGPGTRLTVL.

This clonotype came up a few times. The rearrangement uses TRBV5-1 and TRBJ1-2; D is uncertain. Trimming took off 4 bases at V and 10 bases at J, with 20 bases between the two ends. The V gene's germline CDR1 is SGHRS and CDR2 YFSETQ. This CDR3 comprises 14 residues. The DNA of the CDR3 is TGCGCCAGCAGCGCCCTCATTCACAAGGGCGACTACACCTTC. Translating it yields CASSALIHKGDYTF.

With respect to this clonotype: A read error may account for a junction end that differs from germline. The chain links TRBV2 to TRBJ2-5; 8 nucleotides align to TRBD2. CDR3 length equals 12 residues. CDR1 and CDR2 (germline): SNHLY, FYNNEI. The CDR3 DNA sequence: TGTGCCAGCAGGCTAGCGGGCGAGACCCGGTACTTC. It encodes CASRLAGETRYF.

The chain links TRBV4-1 to TRBJ1-1; no definite D call. V lost 0 bases and J lost 7, with 15 bases in between. The CDR3 sequence is 15 residues long. Germline CDR1 reads MGHRA; CDR2 reads YSYEKL. This CDR3 reads CASSQDLYWAIEAFF. The DNA for the CDR3 is TGCGCCAGCAGCCAAGATCTATATTGGGCAATTGAAGCTTTCTTT.